These 25 T cell receptor beta chains were sequenced from one sample in a study of shared clonotypes between healthy human individuals. Here immunoSEQ multiplex PCR was the method, and the copy in TCRdb shows in-frame clones only, minus some. The sample lists about 1 million clones, approximately 72% occurring once. The source material was memory CD4+ T cells sorted from blood. Indicated subset: CD45RA-negative fraction. All receptors come from a young man in good health.

This clone appeared a few times. This chain links TRBV19 with TRBJ2-7, with 9 bases aligning to TRBD1. V lost 6 bases and J lost 6; bases outside the gene matches: 9. The CDR3 is 14 residues long. Germline-derived CDR1 and CDR2 are LNHDA and SQIVND (reference sequence). The CDR3 DNA reads as TGTGCCAGTAGCCCCGGGACAGGGTTCGGCGAGCAGTACTTC. It codes for CASSPGTGFGEQYF.

The gene calls are TRBV19 and TRBJ2-2, with D possibly matching TRBD1 (5 bases). The CDR3 runs to 14 residues. V lost 6 bases and J lost 6, with 14 bases in between. The germline CDR1 and CDR2 sequences are LNHDA and SQIVND (reference sequence). Here the CDR3 reads CASRDKSSSGELFF. CDR3 DNA: TGTGCCAGTAGGGACAAAAGTTCCTCCGGGGAGCTGTTTTTT.

This sequence joins TRBV7-9 and TRBJ1-6; D ambiguous. The V end was cut by 5 bases, the J end by 5 bases, with 10 bases between. In germline, CDR1 is SEHNR, CDR2 FQNEAQ (reference sequence). The CDR3 has 14 residues. The CDR3 reads CASSPQKDNSPLHF. The CDR3 nucleotides read TGTGCCAGCAGCCCCCAAAAAGATAATTCACCCCTCCACTTT.

This clone was detected many times. A much larger clonotype is one base distant, so this may be a read error. Other DNA sequences within the sample encode an identical CDR3. The chain has TRBV5-1 and TRBJ2-7, with 10 bases that match TRBD2. This CDR3 comprises 14 residues. Germline CDR1 is SGHRS and CDR2 is YFSETQ. Trimming at V came to 4 bases and at J to 1 base, leaving 2 bases not matched to a gene. The CDR3: CASSPSGGSYEQYF. CDR3 in DNA: TGCGCCAGCAGCCCTAGCGGGGGTTCCTACGAGCAGTACTTC.

The chain combines TRBV18 with TRBJ2-1; 13 positions agree with TRBD2. This CDR3 has 17 amino acids. Germline V CDR1 and CDR2: KGHSH, LQKENI. The V and J ends lost 4 bases and 1 base, in that order; junction bases with no gene match: 4. The CDR3 nucleotides are TGTGCCAGCTCACAACAACTAGCGGGAGGGTCCTACAATGAGCAGTTCTTC. Translated, it gives CASSQQLAGGSYNEQFF.

V gene TRBV14 combines with J gene TRBJ2-4; TRBD1 aligns across 8 bases. In germline, CDR1 is SGHDN, CDR2 FVKESK. CDR3 length: 13 residues. V lost 4 bases, J lost 10 bases, and 6 bases stayed unmatched. The CDR3 DNA sequence: TGTGCCAGCAGCCGTGGACAGGGTGGTATTCAGTACTTC. This sequence encodes CASSRGQGGIQYF.

The V and J genes are TRBV2 and TRBJ2-7; no clear D gene. V lost 9 bases and J lost 1, with 7 bases in between. The CDR3 contains 11 residues. CDR1 and CDR2 from the germline V gene are SNHLY and FYNNEI. CDR3 in DNA: TGTGCCAGAGGTCAGTCCTACGAGCAGTACTTC. This codes for CARGQSYEQYF.

This clone showed up just once. The same CDR3 can be traced to other DNA sequences in this sample. The chain couples TRBV29-1 to TRBJ2-7; D is unclear. The V gene lost 2 bases and the J gene lost 4 bases, with 6 bases spanning the gap. Germline V gene lookup returns CDR1 SQVTM and CDR2 ANQGSEA. The CDR3 has 11 amino acids. CDR3: CSVEQSYEQYF. Written as DNA, the CDR3 is TGCAGCGTTGAACAGTCGTACGAGCAGTACTTC.

This chain joins TRBV18 and TRBJ2-3; tentative D call: TRBD2 (6 bases). This CDR3 region has 13 residues. The V gene's germline CDR1 is KGHSH and CDR2 LQKENI. The V gene lost 2 bases and the J gene lost 7 bases, with 10 bases spanning the gap. The CDR3 here is CASSPFGGNTQYF. The CDR3 nucleotides are TGTGCCAGCTCACCATTCGGCGGGAATACGCAGTATTTT. Looking up the rest from reference TRBV18 and TRBJ2-3 gives the full variable domain: NAGVMQNPRHLVRRRGQEARLRCSPMKGHSHVYWYRQLPEEGLKFMVYLQKENIIDESGMPKERFSAEFPKEGPSILRIQQVVRGDSAAYFCASSPFGGNTQYFGPGTRLTVL.

The chain joins TRBV7-9 to TRBJ2-7, with 7 positions matching TRBD1. V lost 5 bases to trimming and J lost 3 bases; unmatched junction nucleotides: 4. Germline loops: CDR1 SEHNR, CDR2 FQNEAQ (reference sequence). The CDR3 runs 13 residues. This CDR3 is CASSPGTVYEQYF. The CDR3, as DNA: TGTGCCAGCAGCCCCGGGACAGTCTACGAGCAGTACTTC.

The CDR3 DNA is TGTGCCAGCAGGAGGGGGGAGGGTAACTATGGCTACACCTTC. It is translated as CASRRGEGNYGYTF. The chain has TRBV27 and TRBJ1-2, with D maybe TRBD1 (6 bases). The V gene's germline CDR1 is MNHEY and CDR2 SMNVEV (reference sequence). This CDR3 region has 14 residues. The ends were cut back, 6 bases at V and 1 base at J, with 12 bases in the middle.

The J gene is TRBJ2-1, the V gene TRBV11-2; a weak D match, TRBD1 (6 bases). V lost 2 bases to trimming and J lost 8 bases, with 16 bases between them. The CDR3 is 15 residues long. Germline V gene sequence: CDR1 SGHAT, CDR2 FQNNGV. This CDR3 reads CASSLQGHRRDEQFF. CDR3 nucleotide sequence: TGTGCCAGCAGCTTACAGGGACACCGCCGGGATGAGCAGTTCTTC.

This clone was counted a few times. V gene TRBV18 combines with J gene TRBJ1-5, with TRBD1 as a possible D gene (5 bases). The CDR3 contains 13 residues. Germline V CDR1 and CDR2: KGHSH, LQKENI. Trimming left V 5 bases short and J 3 bases short, with 8 bases between. CDR3 bases: TGTGCCAGCTCAGGGGGGGACAATCAGCCCCAGCATTTT. Amino acid sequence: CASSGGDNQPQHF.

The rearrangement uses TRBV7-2 and TRBJ1-1; possibly TRBD1 for D (6 bases). Germline V gene lookup returns CDR1 SGHTA and CDR2 FQGNSA. The CDR3 is 14 residues long. Trimming took off 3 bases at V and 6 bases at J, with 14 bases between the two ends. CDR3 bases: TGTGCCAGCAGCTTCCACAGGGAAGGGGCTGAAGCTTTCTTT. It translates to CASSFHREGAEAFF.

V and J are TRBV30 and TRBJ1-1; a possible D gene is TRBD1 (5 bases). V dropped 6 bases and J dropped 1 base, with 15 bases sitting between them. Germline V gene data show CDR1 as GTSNPN and CDR2 as SVGIG (reference sequence). The CDR3 is 14 residues long. The CDR3 region has the DNA TGTGCCTGCAGAACGGGGAGGGGGAACACTGAAGCTTTCTTT. It translates to CACRTGRGNTEAFF. The variable domain in full, completed from reference TRBV30 and TRBJ1-1, reads SQTIHQWPATLVQPVGSPLSLECTVEGTSNPNLYWYRQAAGRGLQLLFYSVGIGQISSEVPQNLSASRPQDRQFILSSKKLLLSDSGFYLCACRTGRGNTEAFFGQGTRLTVV.

Regarding this clone: The sample has other DNA sequences that encode this CDR3 too. This rearrangement joins TRBV19 to TRBJ1-5; maybe TRBD1 (5 bases). V was clipped by 5 bases and J by 7 bases, with 12 bases between them. CDR1 is LNHDA, CDR2 SQIVND, per germline (reference sequence). This CDR3 comprises 13 residues. CDR3: CASSVQGGQPQHF. CDR3 nucleotides: TGTGCCAGTAGTGTTCAGGGAGGCCAGCCCCAGCATTTT.

The chain has TRBV19 and TRBJ1-2; TRBD1 is a possible D gene (5 bases). CDR1 and CDR2 (germline): LNHDA, SQIVND (reference sequence). V lost 1 base to trimming and J lost 4 bases, with 10 bases between them. The CDR3 is 14 residues long. The CDR3 loop is CASSIGRGSYGYTF. Here the CDR3 DNA reads TGTGCCAGTAGTATAGGCCGGGGCAGCTATGGCTACACCTTC.

The CDR3 spells CASSLRVLAGASQYF. The DNA for the CDR3 is TGTGCCAGCAGCTTACGGGTTCTAGCGGGAGCGTCCCAGTACTTC. This chain connects TRBV7-2 to TRBJ2-5, with TRBD2 matching over 10 bases. Germline-derived CDR1 and CDR2 are SGHTA and FQGNSA. The CDR3 loop spans 15 amino acids. The junction had 9 bases not matched to a gene; V was cut back by 2 bases and J by 9 bases.

Points on this clone: A much larger clonotype is one base distant, so this may be a read error. This chain uses TRBV7-2 with TRBJ2-2; D unclear. This CDR3 region has 13 residues. Deletions cut 6 bases from V and 4 bases from J, with 9 bases between. CDR1 and CDR2 (germline): SGHTA, FQGNSA. CDR3 in DNA: TGTGCCAGCAGGCCCGCCGGCACCGGGGAGCTGTTTTTT. Its protein is CASRPAGTGELFF.

This clone was recorded a few times. CDR3 in amino acids: CASSPGILNTEAFF. The CDR3 nucleotides are TGTGCCAGCAGCCCCGGCATCCTGAACACTGAAGCTTTCTTT. This chain connects TRBV6-5 to TRBJ1-1, with D hard to call. The CDR3 contains 14 residues. V shed 6 bases and J shed 0 bases, with 11 bases lying between them. Germline loops: CDR1 MNHEY, CDR2 SVGAGI.

The chain has TRBV5-1 and TRBJ1-1; 8 positions agree with TRBD1. There are 14 residues in the CDR3. From germline, CDR1 is SGHRS and CDR2 YFSETQ. The junction had 2 bases not matched to a gene; V was cut back by 3 bases and J by 1 base. The CDR3 DNA is TGCGCCAGCAGCTACGACAGGGGGAACACTGAAGCTTTCTTT. As protein: CASSYDRGNTEAFF.

The chain couples TRBV4-2 to TRBJ1-2; no reliable D call. Per germline, CDR1 LGHNA and CDR2 YNFKEQ. Trimming shortened V by 0 bases and J by 2 bases, and 7 bases separated the two germline ends. The CDR3 is made up of 14 amino acids. CDR3 sequence: CASSQDSTNYGYTF. CDR3 bases: TGTGCCAGCAGCCAAGACTCCACGAACTATGGCTACACCTTC.

This sequence joins TRBV10-3 and TRBJ2-1; 11 bases fit TRBD2. The V segment lost 3 bases and the J segment 3 bases; nucleotides outside the gene matches: 4. Germline loops: CDR1 ENHRY, CDR2 SYGVKD. The CDR3 is made up of 16 amino acids. The DNA for the CDR3 is TGTGCCATCAGTGATGGGCTAGCGGGAGGCTACAATGAGCAGTTCTTC. Encoded protein: CAISDGLAGGYNEQFF.

A note on this clone: This CDR3 is also generated by other DNA sequences in the sample. The chain uses TRBV28 and TRBJ2-5, with D perhaps TRBD2 (6 bases). The CDR3 contains 15 residues. V gave up 2 bases and J gave up 1 base, with 11 bases separating them. Germline V gene lookup returns CDR1 MDHEN and CDR2 SYDVKM. The CDR3 sequence is CASSLGQGGQETQYF. Written as DNA, the CDR3 is TGTGCCAGCAGTTTAGGCCAGGGAGGCCAAGAGACCCAGTACTTC.

The rearrangement joins TRBV6-1 to TRBJ2-7, with a tentative D call TRBD1 (5 bases). The CDR3 sequence is 11 residues long. Trimming left V 7 bases short and J 5 bases short, with 9 bases between. Germline V gene sequence: CDR1 MNHNS, CDR2 SASEGT. CDR3 amino acids: CASTQGHEQYF. CDR3 DNA: TGTGCCAGCACCCAGGGCCACGAGCAGTACTTC.